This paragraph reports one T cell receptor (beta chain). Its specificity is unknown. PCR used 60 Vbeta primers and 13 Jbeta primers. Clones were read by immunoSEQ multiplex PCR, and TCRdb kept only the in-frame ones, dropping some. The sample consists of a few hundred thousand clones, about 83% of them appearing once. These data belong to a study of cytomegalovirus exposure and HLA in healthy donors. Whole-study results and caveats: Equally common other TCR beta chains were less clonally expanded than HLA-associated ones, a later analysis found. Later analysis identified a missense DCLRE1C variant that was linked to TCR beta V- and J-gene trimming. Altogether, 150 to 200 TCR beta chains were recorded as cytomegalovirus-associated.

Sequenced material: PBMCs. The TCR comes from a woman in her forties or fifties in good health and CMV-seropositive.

The CDR3 coding sequence is TGTGCCTGGAGTGTACAAGCGGGAAACTATGGCTACACCTTC. It yields the protein CAWSVQAGNYGYTF. The chain carries TRBV30 and TRBJ1-2; D gene uncertain. Deletions cut 0 bases from V and 2 bases from J, with 10 bases between. Germline V gene data show CDR1 as GTSNPN and CDR2 as SVGIG (reference sequence). The length of the CDR3 is 14 residues.